This record looks at one T cell receptor beta chain sequence and its context. This sample is part of a study of cytomegalovirus exposure and HLA in healthy donors. The PCR employed 60 Vbeta primers together with 13 Jbeta primers. Measured with immunoSEQ multiplex PCR; TCRdb has only the in-frame clones, and not every one. The table gives around 140,000 clones; the top ten clones make up over 1.5% of it. This CDR3 is built from 14 residues. Germline loops: CDR1 SNHLY, CDR2 FYNNEI. The V end lost 4 bases, the J end lost 1 base, and 10 bases lay between the germline ends. The material sequenced was PBMCs. The chain uses TRBV2 and TRBJ1-1; D uncertain. The receptor was derived from a man between 18 and 29 years old in good health and CMV-seronegative. CDR3 sequence reads: CASSVRQENTEAFF. The CDR3 DNA sequence: TGTGCCAGCAGTGTTAGGCAGGAGAACACTGAAGCTTTCTTT.